This record looks at one T cell receptor beta chain sequence and its context. This sample was included in a study of cytomegalovirus exposure and HLA in healthy donors. Amplification used 60 Vbeta primers and 13 Jbeta primers. The data were produced by immunoSEQ multiplex PCR, yet TCRdb's version contains in-frame clones alone and is incomplete. The repertoire table contains 70,000 or so clones. The clonotype comes from a man aged 40-49 years in good health and CMV-seronegative. Sample: PBMCs.

This CDR3 reads CASSPRAGNYGYTF. In nucleotides, the CDR3 is TGTGCCAGCAGCCCCCGTGCGGGGAACTATGGCTACACCTTC. The chain couples TRBV7-6 to TRBJ1-2, with no clear D. The ends were cut back, 5 bases at V and 2 bases at J, with 12 bases in the middle. Per germline, CDR1 SGHVS and CDR2 FNYEAQ. The CDR3 length is 14 residues. The full variable domain, with the rest looked up from reference TRBV7-6 and TRBJ1-2, is GAGVSQSPRYKVTKRGQDVALRCDPISGHVSLYWYRQALGQGPEFLTYFNYEAQQDKSGLPNDRFSAERPEGSISTLTIQRTEQRDSAMYRCASSPRAGNYGYTFGSGTRLTVV.